A selection of T cell receptor beta chains follows, all from one sample in a study of blood T cell repertoires in COVID-19. Sequencing used immunoSEQ multiplex PCR; TCRdb keeps in-frame clones, though not all of them. The sample records some 300,000 clones, 86% being singletons. The sequencing sample was made of peripheral blood. These receptors were collected from a woman between 65 and 79 years old with COVID-19, enrolled during active disease. The conserved cysteine and the conserved F or W are not part of the CDR3 here. A D gene is named only where the DNA matches it firmly.

V	D	J	CDR3
TRBV5-1	-	TRBJ2-7	ASSLEPNSVDEQY
TRBV6-5	-	TRBJ1-2	ASSYFSGFHRDGYT
TRBV6-1	-	TRBJ1-1	ASSDGGGTEAF
TRBV28	TRBD1	TRBJ2-5	ASSPRGYWETQY
TRBV29-1	-	TRBJ2-7	SVVRGYEQY
TRBV5-6	-	TRBJ1-1	ASSLFKAQVPGTEAF
TRBV27	-	TRBJ1-1	ATSRGTVARNTEAF
TRBV21-1	-	TRBJ2-3	ASSKARVAGGLVADTQY
TRBV20-1	-	TRBJ1-5	SASQTNQPQH
TRBV6-5	-	TRBJ2-7	ASSYRRGPYEQY
TRBV20-1	-	TRBJ1-1	SARANFEAF
TRBV9	TRBD1	TRBJ1-4	ASSRGRESTNEKLF
TRBV2	TRBD1	TRBJ1-3	ASSTDRAGNTIY
TRBV4-1	-	TRBJ2-3	ASRQTQRSTDTQY
TRBV18	TRBD1	TRBJ1-2	ASGRDRVNYGYT
TRBV27	-	TRBJ2-7	ASSLQGRKQY
TRBV29-1	-	TRBJ1-1	SVEGRNTEAF
TRBV19	-	TRBJ1-1	ASSIAPEATEAF
TRBV9	-	TRBJ2-6	ASSLSRGTGANVLT
TRBV7-3	-	TRBJ2-1	ASSPGNNEQF
TRBV9	TRBD1	TRBJ1-2	ASSVKGGVGYT
TRBV5-4	-	TRBJ1-2	ASSLDQGQRGYT
TRBV29-1	TRBD1	TRBJ1-2	SVESGRGRS
TRBV5-1	TRBD2	TRBJ2-7	ASSLVAGDPSEQY
TRBV21-1	-	TRBJ2-2	ASSSDRGPHGELF
TRBV5-1	TRBD1	TRBJ2-7	ASSLGQGEYEQY
TRBV20-1	-	TRBJ2-2	SASSASENTGELF
TRBV11-2	-	TRBJ1-2	ASSLLSGGVNYGYT
TRBV6-6	TRBD1	TRBJ1-1	ASSLTGEDTEAF
TRBV3-1/TRBV3-2	-	TRBJ2-5	ASSQANLVGRETQY
TRBV9	-	TRBJ1-5	ASGGGLSQPQH
TRBV3-1/TRBV3-2	-	TRBJ1-1	ASSPRTAGGTEAF
TRBV27	-	TRBJ1-2	ASSGTIGGYT
TRBV19	TRBD1	TRBJ1-1	ASRGTTRDRENTEAF
TRBV12-1	-	TRBJ2-5	ASSASGGAPETQY
TRBV2	-	TRBJ1-2	ASALQGMQYGYT
TRBV7-2	TRBD2	TRBJ2-3	ASSNTGTSVLATHTQY
TRBV19	TRBD1	TRBJ1-2	ASSPGQGPYGYT
TRBV28	-	TRBJ1-6	ASNRPGTSHSPLH
TRBV3-1/TRBV3-2	-	TRBJ1-3	ASSHLDRLSGNTIY
TRBV3-1/TRBV3-2	-	TRBJ2-7	ASSQDMGGSVNEQY
TRBV4-2	-	TRBJ2-7	ASSLQGGYEQY
TRBV19	TRBD2	TRBJ2-3	ASSIRTRSTDTQY
TRBV12-3/TRBV12-4	-	TRBJ2-3	ASRRGSTDTQY
TRBV5-1	TRBD1	TRBJ2-2	ASSFEGGRGTGELF
TRBV2	TRBD2	TRBJ2-2	ASLLAAAGELF